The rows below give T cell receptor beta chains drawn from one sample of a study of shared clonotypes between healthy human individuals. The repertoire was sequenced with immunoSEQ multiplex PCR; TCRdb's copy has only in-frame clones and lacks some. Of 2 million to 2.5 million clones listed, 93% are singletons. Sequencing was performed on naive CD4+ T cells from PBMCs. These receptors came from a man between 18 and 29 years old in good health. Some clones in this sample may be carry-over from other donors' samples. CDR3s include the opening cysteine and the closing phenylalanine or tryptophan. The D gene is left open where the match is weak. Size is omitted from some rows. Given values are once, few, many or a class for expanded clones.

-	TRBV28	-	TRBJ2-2	CASSLWSGARPGELFF	TGTGCCAGCAGTTTATGGTCAGGGGCTCGGCCCGGGGAGCTGTTTTTT
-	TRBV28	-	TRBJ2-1	CASTTGASGLISYNEQFF	TGTGCCAGCACTACAGGGGCCAGCGGGTTGATCTCCTACAATGAGCAGTTCTTC
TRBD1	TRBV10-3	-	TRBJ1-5	CAISEGTGNSNQPQHF	TGTGCCATCAGTGAGGGGACAGGTAATAGCAATCAGCCCCAGCATTTT
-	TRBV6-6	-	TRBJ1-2	CASSPSGSGYTF	TGTGCCAGCAGCCCTTCTGGGTCCGGCTACACCTTC
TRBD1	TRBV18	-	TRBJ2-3	CASSSLQGAPGTDTQYF	TGTGCCAGCTCATCTTTACAGGGGGCCCCTGGGACAGATACGCAGTATTTT
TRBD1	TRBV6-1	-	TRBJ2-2	CASTVGQPNTGELFF	TGTGCCAGCACCGTGGGACAGCCGAACACCGGGGAGCTGTTTTTT
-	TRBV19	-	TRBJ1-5	CASRGRSNQPQHF	TGTGCCAGCAGGGGCCGGAGCAATCAGCCCCAGCATTTT
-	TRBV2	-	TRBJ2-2	CASSAATSSTGELFF	TGTGCCAGCAGTGCGGCAACTTCATCGACCGGGGAGCTGTTTTTT
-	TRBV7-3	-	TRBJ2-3	CASRSTGAEGADTQYF	TGTGCCAGCAGATCCACCGGGGCGGAGGGGGCAGATACGCAGTATTTT
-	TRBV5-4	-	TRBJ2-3	CASSGSGTDTQYF	TGTGCCAGCAGCGGGAGCGGCACAGATACGCAGTATTTT
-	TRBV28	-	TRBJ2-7	CASGSERKQYF	TGTGCCAGCGGATCAGAAAGAAAGCAGTACTTC
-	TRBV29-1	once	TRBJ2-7	CSVSRGNEQYF	TGCAGCGTTAGTAGGGGGAACGAGCAGTACTTC
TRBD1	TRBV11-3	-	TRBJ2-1	CASSRTQGNEQFF	TGTGCCAGCAGCCGAACACAGGGGAATGAGCAGTTCTTC
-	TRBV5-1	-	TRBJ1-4	CASSLSNEKLFF	TGCGCCAGCAGCCTGAGTAATGAAAAACTGTTTTTT
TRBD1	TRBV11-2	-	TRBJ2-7	CATSGLRGQYEQYF	TGTGCCACCTCGGGGCTCAGGGGGCAGTACGAGCAGTACTTC
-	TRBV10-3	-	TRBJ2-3	CAVSSVSDTQYF	TGTGCCGTCTCCTCGGTGTCAGATACGCAGTATTTT
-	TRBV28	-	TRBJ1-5	CASSLSGQIVSLNQPQHF	TGTGCCAGCAGTTTATCCGGGCAGATAGTCTCCCTCAATCAGCCCCAGCATTTT
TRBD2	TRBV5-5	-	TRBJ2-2	CASSLPREGSELFF	TGTGCCAGCAGCTTGCCCAGGGAGGGGAGTGAGCTGTTTTTT
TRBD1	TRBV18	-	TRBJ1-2	CASSPSRTGNYGYTF	TGTGCCAGCTCACCCTCCCGGACAGGGAACTATGGCTACACCTTC
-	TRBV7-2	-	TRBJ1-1	CASSLVNSQGAGAFF	TGTGCCAGCAGCTTAGTGAACAGCCAGGGCGCGGGCGCTTTCTTT
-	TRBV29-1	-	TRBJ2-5	CSVEGREETQYF	TGCAGCGTAGAGGGGCGGGAAGAGACCCAGTACTTC
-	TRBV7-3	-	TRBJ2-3	CASSLGSSTDTQYF	TGTGCCAGCAGCCTCGGGTCTAGCACAGATACGCAGTATTTT
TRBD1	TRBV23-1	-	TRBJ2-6	CASSPTGSGANVLTF	TGCGCCAGCAGTCCGACAGGGTCTGGGGCCAACGTCCTGACTTTC
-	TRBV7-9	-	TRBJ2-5	CASSPGRPEETQYF	TGTGCCAGCAGCCCCGGACGTCCGGAAGAGACCCAGTACTTC
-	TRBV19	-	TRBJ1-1	CASSIGGRNTEAFF	TGTGCCAGTAGTATAGGGGGGAGGAACACTGAAGCTTTCTTT
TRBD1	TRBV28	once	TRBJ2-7	CASRAQGGSYEQYF	TGTGCCAGCAGGGCACAGGGGGGCTCCTACGAGCAGTACTTC
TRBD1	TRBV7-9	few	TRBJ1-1	CASSTPGQWNTEAFF	TGTGCCAGCAGCACCCCGGGACAGTGGAACACTGAAGCTTTCTTT
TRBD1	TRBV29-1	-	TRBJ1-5	CSVARGQGQPQHF	TGCAGCGTTGCCAGGGGGCAGGGGCAGCCCCAGCATTTT
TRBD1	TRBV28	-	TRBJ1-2	CASKNRGRLYGYTF	TGTGCCAGCAAAAACAGGGGGCGCCTCTATGGCTACACCTTC